This TCR beta chain was found in a study of cytomegalovirus exposure and HLA in healthy donors. As for the study in general: Unique TCRs numbering around 85 million, obtained from HLA-typed donors, made up an early data release.

With 60 Vbeta and 13 Jbeta primers, the PCR was carried out. Here immunoSEQ multiplex PCR was the method, and the copy in TCRdb shows in-frame clones only, minus some. The sample records over 150,000 clones, over 75% being singletons. CDR3 size: 14 residues. Germline V gives CDR1 SGHVS, CDR2 FQNEAQ. V lost 5 bases to trimming and J lost 5 bases; unmatched junction nucleotides: 7. The clonotype was recovered from a male donor in good health and CMV-seronegative. The sample comprised PBMCs. J is TRBJ2-5 and V is TRBV7-8; TRBD2 matches at 8 bases. The CDR3 sequence: CASSPAGAGETQYF. The CDR3 DNA sequence: TGTGCCAGCAGCCCAGCGGGGGCGGGGGAGACCCAGTACTTC. Full variable domain (rest looked up from reference TRBV7-8 and TRBJ2-5): GAGVSQSPRYKVAKRGQDVALRCDPISGHVSLFWYQQALGQGPEFLTYFQNEAQLDKSGLPSDRFFAERPEGSVSTLKIQRTQQEDSAVYLCASSPAGAGETQYFGPGTRLLVL.